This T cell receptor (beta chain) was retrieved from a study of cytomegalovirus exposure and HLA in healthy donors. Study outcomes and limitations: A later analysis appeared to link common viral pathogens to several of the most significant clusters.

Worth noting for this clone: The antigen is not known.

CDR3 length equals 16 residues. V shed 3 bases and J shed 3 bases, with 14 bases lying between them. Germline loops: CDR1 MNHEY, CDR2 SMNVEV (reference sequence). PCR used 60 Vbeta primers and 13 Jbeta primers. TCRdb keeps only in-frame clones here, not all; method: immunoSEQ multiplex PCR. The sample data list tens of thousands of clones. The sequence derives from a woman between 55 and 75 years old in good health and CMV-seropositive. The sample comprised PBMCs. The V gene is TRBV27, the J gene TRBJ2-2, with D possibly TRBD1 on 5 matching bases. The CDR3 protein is CASSLEGVFDTGELFF. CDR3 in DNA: TGTGCCAGCAGTTTGGAAGGGGTATTTGACACCGGGGAGCTGTTTTTT.